The 17 T cell receptor beta chains given below trace back to one sample, sequenced in a study of cytomegalovirus exposure and HLA in healthy donors (dated by TCRdb to between 2016 and 2019). The method behind the library was the immunoSEQ multiplex PCR assay. For the multiplex PCR, a mixture combining 60 forward primers for TCR Vbeta segments and 13 reverse primers for TCR Jbeta segments was used. TCRdb limited this immuneACCESS table to in-frame rearrangements with V and J called. A share of clones is missing; checked studies link under half to unresolved V genes, and the rest is unexplained. The sample data list about 140,000 clones, and roughly 85% of these were observed just once. The top ten clones comprise about 7% of the sample. Source material: PBMCs. The receptors here all came from a man aged 35 to 55 in good health and CMV-seropositive.

This clone was seen a few times. This chain connects TRBV29-1 to TRBJ2-7, with D unresolved. Germline V lookup: CDR1 SQVTM, CDR2 ANQGSEA. The germline V and J ends were trimmed by 5 bases and 5 bases, with 13 bases remaining between them. The CDR3 contains 12 residues. CDR3 nucleotide sequence: TGCAGCGTTTTGAGCAGTAGCAACGAGCAGTACTTC. As protein: CSVLSSSNEQYF.

The chain employs TRBV7-2 and TRBJ2-3; 7 bases fit TRBD2. The CDR3 extends over 17 amino acids. From germline, CDR1 is SGHTA and CDR2 FQGNSA. V lost 5 bases and J lost 3; bases outside the gene matches: 14. Here the CDR3 DNA reads TGTGCCAGCAGCCCCCGGCGCCAGCGGGACTTTACAGATACGCAGTATTTT. Protein product: CASSPRRQRDFTDTQYF. Full variable domain (remainder filled in from reference TRBV7-2 and TRBJ2-3): GAGVSQSPSNKVTEKGKDVELRCDPISGHTALYWYRQSLGQGLEFLIYFQGNSAPDKSGLPSDRFSAERTGGSVSTLTIQRTQQEDSAVYLCASSPRRQRDFTDTQYFGPGTRLTVL.

This sequence joins TRBV18 and TRBJ2-5; 11 bases map to TRBD2. The DNA end favors TRBJ2-7, so the J call may be wrong. This CDR3 spans 15 amino acids. Germline values: CDR1 KGHSH, CDR2 LQKENI. CDR3 DNA sequence: TGTGCCAGCTCCCCTAGCGGGAGGACCTCCTACGAGCAGTACTTC. It is translated as CASSPSGRTSYEQYF.

CDR3 residues: CASSSRDRDGEQYF. The CDR3 DNA follows: TGTGCCAGCAGTTCACGGGACAGGGACGGTGAGCAGTACTTC. The chain has TRBV27 and TRBJ2-7; 9 bases fit TRBD1. There are 14 residues in the CDR3. Losses at the gene ends were 4 bases for V and 7 bases for J; bases not matched to a gene: 8. Germline assignment: CDR1 MNHEY and CDR2 SMNVEV (reference sequence).

V and J are TRBV11-3 and TRBJ2-1; tentatively, D is TRBD1 (7 bases). This CDR3 is built from 15 residues. The germline V gene has CDR1 SGHNT and CDR2 YENEEA. Deletions cut 1 base from V and 7 bases from J, with 14 bases between. CDR3 in DNA: TGTGCCAGCAGCTTAGGACAGGGAGGAATAAATGAGCAGTTCTTC. Its translation: CASSLGQGGINEQFF. Full variable domain (missing parts from reference TRBV11-3 and TRBJ2-1): EAGVVQSPRYKIIEKKQPVAFWCNPISGHNTLYWYLQNLGQGPELLIRYENEEAVDDSQLPKDRFSAERLKGVDSTLKIQPAELGDSAVYLCASSLGQGGINEQFFGPGTRLTVL.

The V call is TRBV6-1, the J call TRBJ1-2; D might be TRBD1 (6 bases). V lost 5 bases and J 4 bases, leaving 14 bases between the germline ends. The CDR3 consists of 14 residues. CDR1 and CDR2 (germline): MNHNS, SASEGT. DNA for the CDR3: TGTGCCAGCAGTTCTTACAGGGAGCCCTATGGCTACACCTTC. As protein: CASSSYREPYGYTF.

This clone was seen a few times. The chain uses TRBV30 and TRBJ1-2; 7 positions match TRBD1. V was pared by 2 bases and J by 4 bases, with 4 bases of the junction left unmatched. Germline values: CDR1 GTSNPN, CDR2 SVGIG (reference sequence). The CDR3 runs to 13 residues. CDR3 sequence reads: CAWSRDSGYGYTF. The CDR3 DNA reads as TGTGCCTGGAGTCGGGACAGCGGCTATGGCTACACCTTC.

The V gene is TRBV10-3, the J gene TRBJ1-1; D call uncertain. The CDR3 is 12 amino acids. Germline V CDR1 and CDR2: ENHRY, SYGVKD. The V end was cut by 3 bases, the J end by 10 bases, with 12 bases between. CDR3 sequence: CAISDPPLGAFF. Written as DNA, the CDR3 is TGTGCCATCAGTGATCCCCCGCTAGGAGCTTTCTTT.

Remarks on this clone: Other DNA sequences from this sample encode an identical CDR3 as well. The chain links TRBV20-1 to TRBJ2-7; perhaps TRBD2 as D (5 bases). There are 11 residues in the CDR3. Germline loops: CDR1 DFQATT, CDR2 SNEGSKA (reference sequence). V was cut by 6 bases and J by 4 bases, with 10 bases left in between. The CDR3 sequence: CSALGGYEQYF. The CDR3 DNA follows: TGCAGTGCGTTAGGAGGATACGAGCAGTACTTC.

The chain recombines TRBV5-1 with TRBJ2-5; a weak D match, TRBD2 (5 bases). This CDR3 is 13 amino acids long. V was clipped by 0 bases and J by 5 bases, with 8 bases between them. CDR1 and CDR2 (germline): SGHRS, YFSETQ. The CDR3 spells CASSLGAEETQYF. As DNA, the CDR3 is TGCGCCAGCAGCTTGGGAGCGGAGGAGACCCAGTACTTC.

This chain links TRBV28 with TRBJ2-7; possible D gene TRBD2, 6 bases. Deletions cut 6 bases from V and 3 bases from J, with 18 bases between. CDR3 length equals 15 residues. Germline lookup yields CDR1 MDHEN and CDR2 SYDVKM. Written as DNA, the CDR3 is TGTGCCAGCAGCCCTCTCCATCGGGACTTCTACGAGCAGTACTTC. This translates into CASSPLHRDFYEQYF.

The V and J genes are TRBV2 and TRBJ2-3, with D unclear. The CDR3 loop spans 12 amino acids. Per germline, CDR1 SNHLY and CDR2 FYNNEI. V lost 4 bases, J lost 5 bases, and 7 bases lay in between. DNA of the CDR3: TGTGCCAGCAGTGTAAGCCGAGATACGCAGTATTTT. Translated, it gives CASSVSRDTQYF.

V is TRBV7-2 and J is TRBJ2-5, with 8 bases that match TRBD1. V shed 6 bases, J shed 5 bases, and the junction held 8 bases outside the gene matches. The CDR3 consists of 14 residues. Per the germline V gene, CDR1 is SGHTA and CDR2 is FQGNSA. The CDR3 sequence is CASSHPGGWETQYF. The CDR3 DNA follows: TGTGCCAGCAGTCACCCAGGGGGCTGGGAGACCCAGTACTTC.

This clone was found once. J is TRBJ2-2 and V is TRBV7-3; 9 bases are a match to TRBD2. This CDR3 has 22 residues. Germline CDR1 SGHTA, CDR2 FQGTGA. V trimming: 3 bases; J trimming: 0 bases; junction bases outside the gene matches: 20. CDR3 sequence (DNA): TGTGCCAGCAGCTTGAGGGGCTGGGCGGGAGGGCTATTTACAGCGAACACCGGGGAGCTGTTTTTT. The encoded protein is CASSLRGWAGGLFTANTGELFF. Complete variable domain (other parts from reference TRBV7-3 and TRBJ2-2): GAGVSQTPSNKVTEKGKYVELRCDPISGHTALYWYRQSLGQGPEFLIYFQGTGAADDSGLPNDRFFAVRPEGSVSTLKIQRTERGDSAVYLCASSLRGWAGGLFTANTGELFFGEGSRLTVL.

The V and J genes are TRBV7-9 and TRBJ2-2, with TRBD2 matching 15 bases. With V trimmed by 4 bases and J by 1 base, 7 bases remained unmatched. The CDR3 is 19 residues long. Looked up from germline, CDR1 is SEHNR and CDR2 is FQNEAQ (reference sequence). CDR3 nucleotide sequence: TGTGCCAGCAGCTCCTGGACTAGCGGGAGGGACAGGAACACCGGGGAGCTGTTTTTT. Amino acid sequence: CASSSWTSGRDRNTGELFF.

This chain connects TRBV6-1 to TRBJ1-4; 7 bases match TRBD1. The J segment lost 8 bases and the V segment lost 4 bases, leaving 13 bases of the junction unmatched. The CDR3 runs to 16 residues. Germline-derived CDR1 and CDR2 are MNHNS and SASEGT. This CDR3 is CASSASQGGGSEKLFF. The CDR3 DNA sequence: TGTGCCAGCAGTGCAAGCCAGGGGGGTGGTTCCGAAAAACTGTTTTTT.

J is TRBJ2-1 and V is TRBV7-8; the D gene is possibly TRBD2 (6 bases). CDR3 length: 14 amino acids. Germline CDR1 is SGHVS and CDR2 is FQNEAQ. V gave up 10 bases and J gave up 0 bases, with 13 bases separating them. Here the CDR3 reads CATGGAGSYNEQFF. Here the CDR3 DNA reads TGTGCCACCGGGGGTGCGGGCTCCTACAATGAGCAGTTCTTC.